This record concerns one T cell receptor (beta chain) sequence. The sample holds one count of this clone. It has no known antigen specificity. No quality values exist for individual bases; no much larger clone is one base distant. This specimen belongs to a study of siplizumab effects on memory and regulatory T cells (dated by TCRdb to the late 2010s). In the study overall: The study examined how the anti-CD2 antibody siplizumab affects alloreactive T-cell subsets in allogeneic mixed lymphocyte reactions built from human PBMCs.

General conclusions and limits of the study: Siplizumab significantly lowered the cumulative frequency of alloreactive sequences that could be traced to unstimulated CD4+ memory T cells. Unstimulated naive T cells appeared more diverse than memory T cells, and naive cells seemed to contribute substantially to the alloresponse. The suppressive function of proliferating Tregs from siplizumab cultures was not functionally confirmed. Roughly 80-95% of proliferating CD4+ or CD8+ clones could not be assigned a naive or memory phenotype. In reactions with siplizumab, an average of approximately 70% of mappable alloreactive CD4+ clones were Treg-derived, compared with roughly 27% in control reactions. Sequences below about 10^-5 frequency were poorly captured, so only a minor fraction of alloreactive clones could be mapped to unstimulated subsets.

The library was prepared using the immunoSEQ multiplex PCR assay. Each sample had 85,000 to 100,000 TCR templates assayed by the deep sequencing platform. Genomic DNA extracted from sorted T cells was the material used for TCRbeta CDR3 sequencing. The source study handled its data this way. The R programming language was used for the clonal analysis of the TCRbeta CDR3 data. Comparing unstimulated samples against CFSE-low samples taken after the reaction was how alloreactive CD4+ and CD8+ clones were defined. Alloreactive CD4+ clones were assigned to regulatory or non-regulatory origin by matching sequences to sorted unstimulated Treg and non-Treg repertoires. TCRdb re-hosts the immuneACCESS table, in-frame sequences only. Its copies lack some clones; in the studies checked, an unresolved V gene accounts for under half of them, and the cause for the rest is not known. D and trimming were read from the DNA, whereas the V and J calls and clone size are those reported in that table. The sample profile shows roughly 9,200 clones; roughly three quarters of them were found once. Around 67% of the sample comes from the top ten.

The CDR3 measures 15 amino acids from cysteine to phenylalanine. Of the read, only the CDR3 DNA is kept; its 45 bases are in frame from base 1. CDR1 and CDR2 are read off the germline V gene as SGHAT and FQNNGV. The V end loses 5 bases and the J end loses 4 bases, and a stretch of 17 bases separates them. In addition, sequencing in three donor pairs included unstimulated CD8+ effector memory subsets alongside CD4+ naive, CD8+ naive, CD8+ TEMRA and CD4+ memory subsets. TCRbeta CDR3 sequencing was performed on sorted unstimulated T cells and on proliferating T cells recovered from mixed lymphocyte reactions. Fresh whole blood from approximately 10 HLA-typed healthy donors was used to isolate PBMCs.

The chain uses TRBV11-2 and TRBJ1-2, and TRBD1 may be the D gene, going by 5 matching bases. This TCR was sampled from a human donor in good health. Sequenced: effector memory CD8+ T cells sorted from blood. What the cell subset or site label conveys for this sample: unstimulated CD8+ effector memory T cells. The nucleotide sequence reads TGTGCCAGCAGCCAAGAGGCCGGTGGGGGCTATGGCTACACCTTC. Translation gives CASSQEAGGGYGYTF.